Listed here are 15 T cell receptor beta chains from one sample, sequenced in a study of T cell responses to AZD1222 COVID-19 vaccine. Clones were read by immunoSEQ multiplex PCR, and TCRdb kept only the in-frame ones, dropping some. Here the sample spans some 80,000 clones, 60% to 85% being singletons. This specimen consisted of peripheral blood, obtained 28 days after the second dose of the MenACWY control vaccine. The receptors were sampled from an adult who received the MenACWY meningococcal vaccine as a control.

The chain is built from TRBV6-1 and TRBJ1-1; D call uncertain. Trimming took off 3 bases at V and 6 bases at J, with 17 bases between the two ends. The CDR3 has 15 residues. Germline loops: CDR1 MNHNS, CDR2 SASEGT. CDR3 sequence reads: CASSDPPMAQPEAFF. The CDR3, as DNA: TGTGCCAGCAGTGACCCCCCCATGGCCCAGCCTGAAGCTTTCTTT.

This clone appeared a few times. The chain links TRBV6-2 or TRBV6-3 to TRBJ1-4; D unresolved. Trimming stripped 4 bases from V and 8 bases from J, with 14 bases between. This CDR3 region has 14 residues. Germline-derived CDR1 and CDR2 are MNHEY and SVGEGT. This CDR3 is CASSSRLNGEKLFF. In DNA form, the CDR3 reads TGTGCCAGCAGTTCCCGACTTAATGGGGAAAAACTGTTTTTT.

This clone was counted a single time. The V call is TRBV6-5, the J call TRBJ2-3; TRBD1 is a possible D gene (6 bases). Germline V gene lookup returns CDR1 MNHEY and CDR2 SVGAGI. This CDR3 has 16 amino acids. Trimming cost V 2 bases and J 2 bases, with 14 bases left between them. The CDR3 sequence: CASSYGGQGITDTQYF. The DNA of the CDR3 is TGTGCCAGCAGTTACGGCGGGCAGGGGATCACAGATACGCAGTATTTT.

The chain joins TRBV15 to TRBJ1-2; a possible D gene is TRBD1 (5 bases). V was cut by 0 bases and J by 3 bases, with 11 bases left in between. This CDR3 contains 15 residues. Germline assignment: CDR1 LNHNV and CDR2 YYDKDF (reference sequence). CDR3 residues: CATSRDRGGYYGYTF. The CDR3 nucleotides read TGTGCCACCAGCAGAGATCGCGGGGGTTACTATGGCTACACCTTC.

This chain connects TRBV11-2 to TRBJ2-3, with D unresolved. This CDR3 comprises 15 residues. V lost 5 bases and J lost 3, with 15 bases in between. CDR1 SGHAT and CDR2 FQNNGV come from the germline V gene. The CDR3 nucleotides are TGTGCCAGCAGCCCCTTAACGTTGTCGACAGATACGCAGTATTTT. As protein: CASSPLTLSTDTQYF.

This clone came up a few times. CDR3 sequence: CASSFPSGGQETQYF. In nucleotides, the CDR3 is TGTGCCAGCAGCTTTCCTAGCGGGGGACAAGAGACCCAGTACTTC. This rearrangement joins TRBV7-9 to TRBJ2-5, with 10 bases that match TRBD2. Germline assignment: CDR1 SEHNR and CDR2 FQNEAQ (reference sequence). CDR3 length: 15 amino acids. Losses at the gene ends were 3 bases for V and 2 bases for J; bases not matched to a gene: 3. The full variable domain, with the rest looked up from reference TRBV7-9 and TRBJ2-5, is DTGVSQNPRHKITKRGQNVTFRCDPISEHNRLYWYRQTLGQGPEFLTYFQNEAQLEKSRLLSDRFSAERPKGSFSTLEIQRTEQGDSAMYLCASSFPSGGQETQYFGPGTRLLVL.

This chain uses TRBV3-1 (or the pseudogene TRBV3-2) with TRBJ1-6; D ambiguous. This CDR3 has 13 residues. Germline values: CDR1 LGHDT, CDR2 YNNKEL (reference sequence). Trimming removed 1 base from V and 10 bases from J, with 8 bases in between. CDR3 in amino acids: CASSQVRGSPLHF. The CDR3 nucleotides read TGTGCCAGCAGCCAAGTTAGAGGATCACCCCTCCACTTT.

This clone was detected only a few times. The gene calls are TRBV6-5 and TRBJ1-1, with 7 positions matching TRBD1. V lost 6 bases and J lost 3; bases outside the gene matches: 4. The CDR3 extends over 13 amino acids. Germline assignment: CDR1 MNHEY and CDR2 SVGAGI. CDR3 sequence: CASRDRDDTEAFF. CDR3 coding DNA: TGTGCCAGCAGAGACAGGGATGACACTGAAGCTTTCTTT.

The CDR3 is CASSKSQAPSTDTQYF. CDR3 nucleotides: TGTGCCAGCAGCAAATCGCAGGCTCCTAGCACAGATACGCAGTATTTT. The chain recombines TRBV21-1 with TRBJ2-3; TRBD1 reflects the table's D call only, with no check against the DNA. TRBV21-1 is assigned pseudogene status. There are 16 residues in the CDR3.

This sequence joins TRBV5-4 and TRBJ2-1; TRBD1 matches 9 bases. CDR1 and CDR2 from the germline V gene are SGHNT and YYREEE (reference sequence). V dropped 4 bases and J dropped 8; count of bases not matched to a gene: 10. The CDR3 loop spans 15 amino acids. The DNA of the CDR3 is TGTGCCAGCAGCGGGCCGGGACAGGGCGATCATGAGCAGTTCTTC. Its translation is CASSGPGQGDHEQFF.

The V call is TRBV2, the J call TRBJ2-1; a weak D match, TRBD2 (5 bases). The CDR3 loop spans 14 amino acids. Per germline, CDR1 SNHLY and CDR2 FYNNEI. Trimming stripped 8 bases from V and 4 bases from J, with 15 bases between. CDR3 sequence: CASAFGNTYNEQFF. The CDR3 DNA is TGTGCCAGCGCTTTCGGGAACACGTACAATGAGCAGTTCTTC.

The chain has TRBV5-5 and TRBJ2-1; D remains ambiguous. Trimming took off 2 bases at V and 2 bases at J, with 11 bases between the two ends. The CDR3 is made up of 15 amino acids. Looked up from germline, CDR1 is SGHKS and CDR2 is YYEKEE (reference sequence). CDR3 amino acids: CASSFYSDPYNEQFF. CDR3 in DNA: TGTGCCAGCAGCTTCTATAGTGATCCCTACAATGAGCAGTTCTTC. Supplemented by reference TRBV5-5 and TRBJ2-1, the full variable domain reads DAGVTQSPTHLIKTRGQQVTLRCSPISGHKSVSWYQQVLGQGPQFIFQYYEKEERGRGNFPDRFSARQFPNYSSELNVNALLLGDSALYLCASSFYSDPYNEQFFGPGTRLTVL.

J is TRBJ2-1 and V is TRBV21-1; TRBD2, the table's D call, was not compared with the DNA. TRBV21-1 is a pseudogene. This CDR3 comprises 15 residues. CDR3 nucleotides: TGTGCCAGCAGCAGAGGACTAGCGGGACTAAATGAGCAGTTCTTC. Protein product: CASSRGLAGLNEQFF.

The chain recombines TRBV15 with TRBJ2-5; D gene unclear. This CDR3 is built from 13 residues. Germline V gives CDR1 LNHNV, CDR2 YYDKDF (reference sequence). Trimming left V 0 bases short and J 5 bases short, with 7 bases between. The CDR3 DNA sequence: TGTGCCACCAGCAGAGATCAATGGGAGACCCAGTACTTC. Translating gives CATSRDQWETQYF. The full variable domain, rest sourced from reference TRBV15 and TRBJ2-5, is DAMVIQNPRYQVTQFGKPVTLSCSQTLNHNVMYWYQQKSSQAPKLLFHYYDKDFNNEADTPDNFQSRRPNTSFCFLDIRSPGLGDTAMYLCATSRDQWETQYFGPGTRLLVL.

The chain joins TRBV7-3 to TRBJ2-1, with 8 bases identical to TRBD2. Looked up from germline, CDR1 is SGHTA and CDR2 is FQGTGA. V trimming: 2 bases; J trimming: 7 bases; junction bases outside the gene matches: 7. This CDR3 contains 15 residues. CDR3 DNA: TGTGCCAGCAGCTTAGGGAGCGGGAGTAGGAATGAGCAGTTCTTC. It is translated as CASSLGSGSRNEQFF.